This T cell receptor beta chain comes out of a study of T cell responses to AZD1222 COVID-19 vaccine. Concerning this clone: Its matching antigen is unknown.

Clones were sequenced by immunoSEQ multiplex PCR, and TCRdb holds only the in-frame ones, with some missing. Among about 110,000 clones listed, 70% to 90% were seen once. Per germline, CDR1 MDHEN and CDR2 SYDVKM. Trimming cost V 5 bases and J 2 bases; bases outside gene matches: 11. The length of the CDR3 is 17 residues. Study-level results: Regions 160-218 and 743-854 dominated among vaccine-associated CD4 TCRs spanning spike. Baseline testing showed seropositivity in only six or seven AZD1222 recipients. Spike-specific TCR breadth and depth were elevated following two AZD1222 doses.

Timing groups of about 4 and about 12 weeks for second doses were pooled. The receptor was derived from an adult who received the AZD1222 COVID-19 vaccine. The chain employs TRBV28 and TRBJ2-2; 7 bases are shared with TRBD2. The material sequenced was peripheral blood, taken 28 days after the second AZD1222 dose. The CDR3 DNA follows: TGTGCCAGCAGTCCGTTTTTGGTAGCGGGTAACACCGGGGAGCTGTTTTTT. This codes for CASSPFLVAGNTGELFF.